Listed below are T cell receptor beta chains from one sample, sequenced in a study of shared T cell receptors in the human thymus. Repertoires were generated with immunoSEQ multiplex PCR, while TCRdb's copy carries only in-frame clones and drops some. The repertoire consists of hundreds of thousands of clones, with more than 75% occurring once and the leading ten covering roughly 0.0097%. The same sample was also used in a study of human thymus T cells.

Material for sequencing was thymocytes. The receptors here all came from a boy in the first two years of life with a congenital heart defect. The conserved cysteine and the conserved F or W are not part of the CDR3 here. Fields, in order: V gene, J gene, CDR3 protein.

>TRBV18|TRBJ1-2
AADSGTDYGYT
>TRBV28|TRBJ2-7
ASSWATGSGEQY
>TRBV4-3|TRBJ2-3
ASSPPRGGENCTDTQY
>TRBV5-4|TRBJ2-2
ASSLVKGLDTGELF
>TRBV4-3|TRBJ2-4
ASSQDRSVTGSSTLAKNIQY
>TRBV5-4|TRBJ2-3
ASSTRLVSDTDTQY
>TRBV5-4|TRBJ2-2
ASSIGTRITGELF
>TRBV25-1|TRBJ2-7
ASSEYGNEQY
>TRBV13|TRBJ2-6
ASSPEAGQGAFGANVLT
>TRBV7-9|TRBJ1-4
ASSWDSPTNEKLF
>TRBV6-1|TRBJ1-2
ASSESSPGQGGYGYT
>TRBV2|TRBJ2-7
ASSVRRRLSYEQY
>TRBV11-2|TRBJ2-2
ASSPRSIAGSTGELF
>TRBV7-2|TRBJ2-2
ASSRPGTSGRAGTGELF
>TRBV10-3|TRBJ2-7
AIRGGGTSVDEQY
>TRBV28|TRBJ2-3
ASGTSGAGDTQY
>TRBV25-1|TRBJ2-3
ASSGTSGMRGTDTQY
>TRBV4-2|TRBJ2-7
ASSQDGGQAPTYEQY
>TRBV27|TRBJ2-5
ASSLAPQQGRKTQY
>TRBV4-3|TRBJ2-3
ASSQDWRGNTDTQY
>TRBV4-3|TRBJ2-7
ASSPRTSGKPYEQY
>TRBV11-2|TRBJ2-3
ASSWFRGHDTQY
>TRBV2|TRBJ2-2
ASVLRPLNTGELF
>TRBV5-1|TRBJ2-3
ASSLARRASGADTQY
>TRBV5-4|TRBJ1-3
ASSSTGSGNTIY
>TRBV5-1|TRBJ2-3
ASSLNRQRGDTQY
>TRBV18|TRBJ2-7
ASSRHGVYYEQY
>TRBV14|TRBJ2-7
ASSQVGPLPGDSYEQY
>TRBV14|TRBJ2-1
ASSQGRGVAGVIPPAYNEQF
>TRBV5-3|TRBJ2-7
ARSPASGGPYEQY
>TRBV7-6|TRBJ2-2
ASSHTGTGRTGELF
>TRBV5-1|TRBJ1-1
ASSTTGTNTEAF
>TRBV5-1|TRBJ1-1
ASSQGTGGLNTEAF
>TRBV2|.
ASSEAGGALYEQY
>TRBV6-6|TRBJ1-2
ASSYSGQSGYA
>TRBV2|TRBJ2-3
ASSPPGQGFGMTDTQY
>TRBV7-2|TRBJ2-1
ASSPRRAGGTNEQF
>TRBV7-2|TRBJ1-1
ASSPSTEAF